This record covers a single T cell receptor (beta chain). No cognate antigen has been identified for it. No much larger clone is present one base from it, and per-base qualities are unavailable. The data originate from a study of human T cells and chemical hapten exposure (dated by TCRdb to about 2021). With regard to the full study: For sensitization, 2% DPC in acetone was applied to a 2 cm by 2 cm area of upper inner arm skin. Weekly therapeutic DPC doses were additionally applied to the scalp of patients throughout the roughly 25-week study period. Patch testing was done on the upper back using Finn chambers containing 0.01% DPC, and results were scored after 6 days according to International Contact Dermatitis Research Group standards. The patient cohort, mostly female, included alopecia areata with under or over 50% scalp involvement, alopecia totalis and alopecia universalis. Libraries were pooled for sequencing, and per-sample TCR yields varied mainly because of small differences in library volumes within the pool. This study followed changes in the peripheral blood TCR repertoire in vivo during primary and secondary sensitization of alopecia patients to the hapten diphenylcyclopropenone (DPC). Blood was sampled from patients pre-sensitization (week 0) and at 2, 6 and about 24 weeks after DPC sensitization. For TCR sequencing, blood came from about 28 alopecia patients at anywhere from one to four time points (pre-sensitization, 2, 6 and 24 weeks). Beyond this particular receptor, the publication reports: Because all patients had alopecia, a presumed autoimmune disease, the immune response of the patients might differ from that of healthy individuals. Compared with pre-sensitization or healthy control sets, expanded TCRs formed significantly more large CDR3 similarity clusters, which is consistent with antigen-driven responses. DPC sensitization did not change how many TCRs were above 1 in 1000 frequency, and no evidence was found of alterations in global repertoire structure. After repeated subsampling, changes were observed in the strength of the expansion versus patch-test correlation and in the threshold at which the correlation became significant. A positive correlation was found between the number of PT1 expanded TCRs and patch test score, with significance reached at thresholds 8, 16 and 32 but not 4.

Receptor amplification or capture employed RACE. TCRdb lists the instrument as NextSeq 500. During library preparation, unique molecular identifiers were attached to individual cDNA molecules so that TCRs could be counted quantitatively and reproducibly. Both TCR alpha and TCR beta chains were sequenced from each blood RNA sample. Per the original workflow: A median of roughly 99,000 TCRs per sample was observed, with a range of about 20,000 to 690,600. V, J and CDR3 annotation of the TCR reads was performed with the Decombinator software suite. To make PS versus PT1 abundance plots, every sample was subsampled to the same number of TCRs (28,000). Expanded TCRs were defined as absent before sensitization and observed at least eight times at the 2-week time point. TCRdb passed the public sequencing reads through fastp at Q25 and MiXCR, retaining productive beta sequences. One record per CDR3 amino acid sequence lists the most common genes and DNA. The V and J calls here are based on TCRdb, not the publication. The sample table records over 300,000 distinct CDR3 sequences; about 5.1% of these occur just once. 2.5% to 3% of the sample goes to the ten largest clones.

What this sample's time point label stands for: pre-sensitization, week 0. The treatment or condition label of this sample denotes: therapeutic diphenylcyclopropenone sensitization with weekly scalp DPC. At each patch-test visit, blood was drawn before the patch test was applied. Patients were considered eligible if aged 18 to 70, diagnosed with alopecia and deemed suitable for DPC therapy, and patients were excluded if pregnant. Unfractionated whole blood was collected in Tempus Blood RNA tubes, and total RNA was extracted from that blood. The trim is 0 bases for V and 3 bases for J, with a gap of 9 bases between the germline ends. CDR1 and CDR2 were assigned from the germline V gene (reference sequence) as DFQATT and SNEGSKA. Measured from the cysteine to the phenylalanine, the CDR3 is 14 residues long. The sequence is cut down to CDR3 DNA, 42 bases in frame from base 1.

The receptor comes from a woman aged 50 to 60 with alopecia areata. Some clones in this sample may be carry-over from other donors' samples. The rearrangement combines TRBV20-1 with TRBJ1-5; the D gene assignment is ambiguous. The sequences come from whole blood, collected in connection with sensitization to the hapten diphenylcyclopropenone (DPC). Here the CDR3 is given as CSARDLTVNQPQHF. Read as DNA, the sequence is TGCAGTGCTAGAGATCTAACTGTCAATCAGCCCCAGCATTTT.